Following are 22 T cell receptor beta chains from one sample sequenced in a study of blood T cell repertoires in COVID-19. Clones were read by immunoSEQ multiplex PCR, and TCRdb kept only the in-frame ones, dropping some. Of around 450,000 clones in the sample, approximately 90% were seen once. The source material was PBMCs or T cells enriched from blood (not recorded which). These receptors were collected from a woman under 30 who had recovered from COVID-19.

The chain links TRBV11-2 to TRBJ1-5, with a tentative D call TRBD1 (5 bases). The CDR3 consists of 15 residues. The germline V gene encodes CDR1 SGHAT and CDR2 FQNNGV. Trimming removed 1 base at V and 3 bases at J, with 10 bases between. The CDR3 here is CASSLGGGLNQPQHF. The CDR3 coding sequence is TGTGCCAGCAGCTTAGGGGGGGGACTCAATCAGCCCCAGCATTTT.

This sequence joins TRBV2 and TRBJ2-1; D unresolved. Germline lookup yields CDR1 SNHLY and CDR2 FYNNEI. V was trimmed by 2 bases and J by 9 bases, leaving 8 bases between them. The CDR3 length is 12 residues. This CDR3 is CASSEIRGEQFF. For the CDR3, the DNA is TGTGCCAGCAGTGAAATCAGAGGTGAGCAGTTCTTC.

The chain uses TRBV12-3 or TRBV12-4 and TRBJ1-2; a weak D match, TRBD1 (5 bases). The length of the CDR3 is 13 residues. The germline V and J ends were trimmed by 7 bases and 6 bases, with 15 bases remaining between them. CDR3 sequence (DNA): TGTGCCAGCACCCCGGGGGGGTGGGATGGCTACACCTTC. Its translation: CASTPGGWDGYTF.

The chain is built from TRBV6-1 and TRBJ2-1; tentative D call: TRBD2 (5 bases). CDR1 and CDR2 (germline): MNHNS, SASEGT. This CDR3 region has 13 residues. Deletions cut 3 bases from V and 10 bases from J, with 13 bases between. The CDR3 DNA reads TGTGCCAGCAGTGAGGGCTCCCGGGGAGAGCAGTTCTTC. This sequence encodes CASSEGSRGEQFF.

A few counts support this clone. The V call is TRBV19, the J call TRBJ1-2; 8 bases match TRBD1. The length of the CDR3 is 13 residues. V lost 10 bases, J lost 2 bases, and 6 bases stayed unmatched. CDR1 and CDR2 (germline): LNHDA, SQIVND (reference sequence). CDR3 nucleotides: TGTGCCATCCAGGACAGGGTAAACTATGGCTACACCTTC. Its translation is CAIQDRVNYGYTF.

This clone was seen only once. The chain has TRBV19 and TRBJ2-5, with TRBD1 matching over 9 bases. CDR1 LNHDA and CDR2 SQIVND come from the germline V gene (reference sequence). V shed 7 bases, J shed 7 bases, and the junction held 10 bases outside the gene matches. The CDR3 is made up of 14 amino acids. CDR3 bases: TGTGCCAGTACCCCGACAGGGGGAATAGGGACCCAGTACTTC. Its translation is CASTPTGGIGTQYF.

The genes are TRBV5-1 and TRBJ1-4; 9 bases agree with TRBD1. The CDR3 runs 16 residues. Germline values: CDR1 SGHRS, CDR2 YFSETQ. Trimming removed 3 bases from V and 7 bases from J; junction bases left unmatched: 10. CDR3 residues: CASSSGSAGQGEKLFF. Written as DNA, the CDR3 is TGCGCCAGCAGCTCTGGATCTGCGGGACAGGGTGAAAAACTGTTTTTT.

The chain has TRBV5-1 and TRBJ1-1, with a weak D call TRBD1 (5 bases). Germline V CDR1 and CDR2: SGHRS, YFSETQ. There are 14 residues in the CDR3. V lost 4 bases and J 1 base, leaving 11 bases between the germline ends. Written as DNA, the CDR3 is TGCGCCAGCAGCCCCGGGGGGGAGAACACTGAAGCTTTCTTT. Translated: CASSPGGENTEAFF.

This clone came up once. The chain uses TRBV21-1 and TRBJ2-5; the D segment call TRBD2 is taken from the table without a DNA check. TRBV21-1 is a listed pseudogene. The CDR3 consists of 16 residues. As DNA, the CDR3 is TGTGCCAGCAGCAAAATCCCGTTGGCGGACCAAGAGACCCAGTACTTC. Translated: CASSKIPLADQETQYF.

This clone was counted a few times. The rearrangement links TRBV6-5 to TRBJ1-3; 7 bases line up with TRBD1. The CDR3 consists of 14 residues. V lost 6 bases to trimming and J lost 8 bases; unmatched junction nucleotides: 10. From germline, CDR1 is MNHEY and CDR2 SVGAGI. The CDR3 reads CASRIGDSLDTIYF. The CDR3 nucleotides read TGTGCCAGCAGGATTGGGGACAGTCTGGACACCATATATTTT.

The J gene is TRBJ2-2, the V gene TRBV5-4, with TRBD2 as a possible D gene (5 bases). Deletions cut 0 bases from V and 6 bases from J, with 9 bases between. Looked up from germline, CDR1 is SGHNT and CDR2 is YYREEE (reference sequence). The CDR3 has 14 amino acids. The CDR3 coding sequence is TGTGCCAGCAGCTTGGCCGGGGTATCCGGGGAGCTGTTTTTT. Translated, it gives CASSLAGVSGELFF. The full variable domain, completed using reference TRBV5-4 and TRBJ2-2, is ETGVTQSPTHLIKTRGQQVTLRCSSQSGHNTVSWYQQALGQGPQFIFQYYREEENGRGNFPPRFSGLQFPNYSSELNVNALELDDSALYLCASSLAGVSGELFFGEGSRLTVL.

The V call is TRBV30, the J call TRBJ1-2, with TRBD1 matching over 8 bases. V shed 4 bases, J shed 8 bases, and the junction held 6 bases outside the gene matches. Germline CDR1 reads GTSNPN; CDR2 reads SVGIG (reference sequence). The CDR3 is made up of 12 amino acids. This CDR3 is CAWNGQGKGYTF. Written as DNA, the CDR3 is TGTGCCTGGAATGGACAGGGAAAAGGCTACACCTTC.

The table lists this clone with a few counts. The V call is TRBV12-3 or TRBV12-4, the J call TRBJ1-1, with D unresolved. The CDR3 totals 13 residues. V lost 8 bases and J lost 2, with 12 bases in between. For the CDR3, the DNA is TGTGCCAGCGGGGATCGGGGAAACACTGAAGCTTTCTTT. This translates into CASGDRGNTEAFF.

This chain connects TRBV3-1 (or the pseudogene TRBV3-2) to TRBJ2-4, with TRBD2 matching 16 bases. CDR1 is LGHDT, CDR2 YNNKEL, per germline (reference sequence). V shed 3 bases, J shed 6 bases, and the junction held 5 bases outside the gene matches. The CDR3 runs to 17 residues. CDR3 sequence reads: CASSHGTSGGVGNIQYF. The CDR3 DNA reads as TGTGCCAGCAGCCACGGGACTAGCGGGGGGGTAGGAAACATTCAGTACTTC.

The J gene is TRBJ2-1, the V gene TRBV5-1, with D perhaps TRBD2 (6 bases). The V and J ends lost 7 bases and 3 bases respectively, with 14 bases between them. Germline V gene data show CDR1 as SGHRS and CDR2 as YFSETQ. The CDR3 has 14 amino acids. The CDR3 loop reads CASQLAGLYNEQFF. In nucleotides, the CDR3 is TGCGCCAGCCAACTAGCCGGGCTCTACAATGAGCAGTTCTTC.

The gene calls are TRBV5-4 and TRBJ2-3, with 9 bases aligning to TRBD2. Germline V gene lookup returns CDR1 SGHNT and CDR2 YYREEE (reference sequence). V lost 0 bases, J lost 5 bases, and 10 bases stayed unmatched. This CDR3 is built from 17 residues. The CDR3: CASSLENAGGLRDTQYF. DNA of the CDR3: TGTGCCAGCAGCTTGGAGAACGCGGGGGGGCTAAGAGATACGCAGTATTTT.

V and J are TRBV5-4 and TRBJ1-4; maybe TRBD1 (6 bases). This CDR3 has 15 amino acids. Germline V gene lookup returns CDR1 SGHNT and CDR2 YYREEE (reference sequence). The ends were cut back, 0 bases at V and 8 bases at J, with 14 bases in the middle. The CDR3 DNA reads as TGTGCCAGCAGCTTGGCCTGGGGGCTCAAGGAAAAACTGTTTTTT. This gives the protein CASSLAWGLKEKLFF.

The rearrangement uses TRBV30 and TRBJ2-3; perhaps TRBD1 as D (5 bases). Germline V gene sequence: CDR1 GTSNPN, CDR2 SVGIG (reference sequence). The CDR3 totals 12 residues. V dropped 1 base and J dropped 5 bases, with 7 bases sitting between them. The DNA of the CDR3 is TGTGCCTGGAGTGCCCAGGGAGATACGCAGTATTTT. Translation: CAWSAQGDTQYF.

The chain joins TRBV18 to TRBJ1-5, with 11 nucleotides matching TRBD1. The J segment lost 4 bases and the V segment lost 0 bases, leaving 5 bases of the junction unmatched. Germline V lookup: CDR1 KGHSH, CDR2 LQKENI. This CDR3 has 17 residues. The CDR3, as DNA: TGTGCCAGCTCACCACCAGCGGACAGGGGGCGAAATCAGCCCCAGCATTTT. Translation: CASSPPADRGRNQPQHF.

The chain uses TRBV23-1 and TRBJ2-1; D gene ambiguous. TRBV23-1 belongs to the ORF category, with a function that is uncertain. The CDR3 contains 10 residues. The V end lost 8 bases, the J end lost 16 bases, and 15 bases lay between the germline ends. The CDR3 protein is CASLGWVGFF. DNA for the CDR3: TGCGCCAGCCTAGGTTGGGTTGGATTCTTC.

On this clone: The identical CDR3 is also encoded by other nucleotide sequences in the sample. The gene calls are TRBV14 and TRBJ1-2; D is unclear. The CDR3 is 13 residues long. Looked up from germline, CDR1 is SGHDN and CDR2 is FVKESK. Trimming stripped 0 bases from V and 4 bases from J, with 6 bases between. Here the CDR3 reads CASSQDLVYGYTF. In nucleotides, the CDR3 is TGTGCCAGCAGCCAAGATCTTGTCTATGGCTACACCTTC.

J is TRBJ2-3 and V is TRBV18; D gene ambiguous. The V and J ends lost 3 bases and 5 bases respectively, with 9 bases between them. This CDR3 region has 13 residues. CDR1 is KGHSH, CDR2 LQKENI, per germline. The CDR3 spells CASSPNSEDTQYF. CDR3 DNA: TGTGCCAGCTCACCCAACAGTGAAGATACGCAGTATTTT.